Described below is a single T cell receptor beta chain sequence and its context. Its antigen is currently not known. One base away there is no much larger clone; base qualities are not given. These data originate in a study of shared clonotypes between healthy human individuals (dated by TCRdb to 2020 to 2022). About the full investigation: The cohort included a few men and two women between 18 and 49 years of age. To estimate repertoire size and how much clonotype sharing occurs between individuals, the study deeply sequenced the blood TCR repertoires of about 5 healthy adults. To increase sequencing depth and limit assay-specific biases, TCR repertoire library preparation and sequencing were carried out by different laboratories using diverse techniques. Leukapheresis yielded between about 0.85 and 10 billion PBMCs per donor. For each donor, CD4 naive and CD4 memory were each given three plates, CD8 naive was given two plates, and CD8 memory was given one plate.

TCR CDR3 regions were amplified from genomic DNA by multiplex PCR using the deep immunoSEQ assay. For each cell subset, the extracted genomic DNA was distributed evenly across all wells of several immunoSEQ 96-well plates, and each plate served as one replicate. Each replicate PCR for sorted subsets received approximately 220 ng genomic DNA, equal to tens of thousands of T cell genomes. Purified libraries were quantified with a Qubit 3.0 fluorometer, sized on a Bioanalyzer 2100, and re-quantified with the KAPA Library Quantification kit. Every immunoSEQ 96-well plate was sequenced on a separate single-read 150-cycle Illumina NextSeq 550 flow cell. The authors' analysis ran thus. Because the immunoSEQ output included only junctional sequences and no quality scores, the filtering could not be the same as the filtering used for full-length reads. To assign V/J genes and CDR3, sequences were annotated using PyIR, a Python wrapper for IgBLAST v1.9, with IMGT germline references. Reads were filtered out if the reads had weak V/J assignments (E-value above 1e-6), no CDR3, stop codons, out-of-frame junctions, or ambiguous translated residues. V3J clonotypes were defined as sequences sharing the same inferred V gene, J gene, and CDR3 amino acid sequence. Percentage overlap between repertoires was calculated by dividing the number of shared unique clonotypes by the size of the smaller repertoire. Three approaches were used to assess repertoire richness: RTK rarefaction, the Chao1 estimator, and Recon v2.1 estimates of unobserved clonotypes. For all TCRbeta clonotypes obtained by the gDNA method from a few donors, generation probabilities were computed with OLGA. TCRdb took this table from immuneACCESS and kept in-frame rearrangements with V and J called. Such tables lack part of the clones; where checked against another copy, unresolved V genes explain under half of the gap, and the rest is unexplained. V and J calls and clone size follow that table, whereas D and trimming were derived from the DNA. The sample yields roughly 2,300,000 clones; around 90% were counted once. The ten largest clones represent around 0.35% of the sample.

The paper's findings and limits, for the study overall: Higher generation probabilities were observed for clonotypes shared by all four sorted-subset donors than for non-shared clonotypes. Because the study included a small number of donors, the genetic and exposure-history diversity represented was limited. Larger estimated clonotype richness was generally found for naive subsets than for memory subsets. Pairwise subsampling indicated that sequencing depth was expected to affect the degree of clonotype sharing among donors. Sharing across four donors was observed for about 5% of naive CD4, under 4% of naive CD8, over 2% of memory CD4, and roughly 0.4% of memory CD8 clonotypes. Only blood was sampled, and tissue TCR repertoires likely differ from those in blood. Even with the large sequencing depth, rarefaction of the sorted-subset datasets indicated that sequencing was incomplete.

The donors were healthy, HIV-negative adults who had no recently reported acute infections or vaccinations. Every donor was a Caucasian adult living in Nashville, Tennessee, USA. CD4+ T cells were enriched by magnetic negative selection, after which naive cells were positively selected on CD45RA and the negative fraction was taken as the memory subset. Blood was obtained by leukapheresis, after which PBMCs were separated by Ficoll-Histopaque density gradient centrifugation and cryopreserved in liquid nitrogen vapor phase. Analytical flow cytometry was used to check the purity and quantity of every magnetically sorted T cell population. Genomic DNA was isolated from every sorted fraction and measured by UV absorbance on a Nanodrop 2000c. The CDR3 starts with the cysteine, ends with the phenylalanine, and has 15 residues. Only CDR3 DNA remains: 45 bases, in frame from the first base. Germline trimming: 0 bases from V, 5 bases from J; junction bases outside gene matches: 5. The CDR1 and CDR2 encoded by the germline V gene are SGHAT and FQNNGV.

The chain was built from TRBV11-2 and TRBJ2-3, and TRBD2 matches 7 of the central bases. Sequencing was carried out using naive CD4+ T cells from PBMCs. The cell subset or site label of this sample denotes: CD45RA+ positively selected. This receptor was taken from a man younger than 30 in good health. Some clones in this sample may be carry-over from other donors' samples. The CDR3 loop reads CASSLEAGVIDTQYF. In nucleotides, the sequence is TGTGCCAGCAGCTTAGAGGCGGGAGTTATAGATACGCAGTATTTT.